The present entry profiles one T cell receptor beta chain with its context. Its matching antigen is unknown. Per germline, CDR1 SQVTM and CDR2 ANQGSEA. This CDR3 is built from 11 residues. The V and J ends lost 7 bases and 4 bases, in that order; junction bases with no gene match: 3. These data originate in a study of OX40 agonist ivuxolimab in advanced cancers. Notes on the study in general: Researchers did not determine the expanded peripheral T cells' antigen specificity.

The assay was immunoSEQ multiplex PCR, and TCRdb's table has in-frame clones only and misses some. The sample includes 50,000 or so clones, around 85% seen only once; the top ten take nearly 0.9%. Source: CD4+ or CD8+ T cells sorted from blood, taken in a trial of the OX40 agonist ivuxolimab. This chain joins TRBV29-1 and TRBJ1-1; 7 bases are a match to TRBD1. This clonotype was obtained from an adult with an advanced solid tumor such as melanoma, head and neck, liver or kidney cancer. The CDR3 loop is CSGDRVTEAFF. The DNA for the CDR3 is TGCAGCGGTGACAGGGTCACTGAAGCTTTCTTT.